One and the same sample provided the 3 T cell receptor beta chains below, sequenced in a study of blood T cells in healthy people across ages. Combining a sample-barcoded 5' primer with a J-beta primer mix, a second PCR ran for 7 to 11 cycles. TCRdb used MiXCR to reprocess the 5' RACE reads, holding one entry per CDR3 protein. The sample has about 1,500,000 distinct CDR3 sequences; 42% are singletons. The sample was blood. The source is a woman under 30 in good health.

The rearrangement uses TRBV6-5 and TRBJ2-4; D possibly matches TRBD1 or TRBD2 (6 bases each). Near its end, the DNA agrees better with TRBJ2-7, so the J call may be wrong. Germline-derived CDR1 and CDR2 are MNHEY and SVGAGI. CDR3 size: 14 residues. The CDR3 loop is CASRKDSPGGEQYF. The DNA for the CDR3 is TGTGCCAGCAGAAAGGACAGCCCCGGGGGCGAGCAGTACTTC.

The rearrangement joins TRBV7-3 to TRBJ2-1; TRBD2 matches 14 bases. Germline lookup yields CDR1 SGHTA and CDR2 FQGTGA. The CDR3 runs to 17 residues. The ends lost 5 bases at V and 2 bases at J; junction bases unmatched: 5. CDR3 in DNA: TGTGCCAGCAGCCGGACTAGCGGGGGGCCCACCTACAATGAGCAGTTCTTC. Residues: CASSRTSGGPTYNEQFF.

V and J are TRBV12-3 or TRBV12-4 and TRBJ1-2; D not certain. Between the trimmed V and J ends, which lost 5 bases and 3 bases, there was a span of 10 bases. The CDR3 runs to 13 residues. This CDR3 is CASSLNPYYGYTF. The CDR3 DNA is TGTGCCAGCAGTCTAAATCCTTACTATGGCTACACCTTC.